These T cell receptor beta chains were read from a single sample in a study of blood T cells in healthy people across ages. TCRdb fed the 5' RACE reads into MiXCR, producing one record per CDR3 protein. The sample holds approximately 580,000 distinct CDR3 sequences, approximately 25% seen once. Separately, the same data were catalogued under a study of T cells of mothers and their children.

What was sequenced was blood. These receptors were taken from a boy between 10 and 17 years old in good health. The CDR3 runs from the conserved cysteine through the conserved F or W. D genes are given only for firm matches. Rows give clone size only sometimes, using once, few, many, or a class for an expanded clone.

V: TRBV20-1; size: few; D: -; J: TRBJ1-2; DNA: TGCAGTGCTAGTATACGGCTAAGGGATGGCTACACCTTC; CDR3: CSASIRLRDGYTF
V: TRBV24-1; size: -; D: TRBD1; J: TRBJ1-4; DNA: TGTGCCACCAGTGATGACAGGGAGCCTTTTGCATTGGAAAAACTGTTTTTT; CDR3: CATSDDREPFALEKLFF
V: TRBV12-3/TRBV12-4; size: -; D: TRBD2; J: TRBJ2-1; DNA: TGTGCCAGCAGTTTAAAGTTTATCGTAACTAGCGAAGTCCTGCTGTTCTTC; CDR3: CASSLKFIVTSEVLLFF
V: TRBV6-2/TRBV6-3; size: few; D: -; J: TRBJ2-7; DNA: TGTGCCAGCAGTTCCCCCAGGGTCCGAAACTCCTACGAGCAGTACTTC; CDR3: CASSSPRVRNSYEQYF
V: TRBV28; size: few; D: TRBD2; J: TRBJ2-1; DNA: TGTGCCAGCAGTTCGGGACTAGTCTCCTACAATGAGCAGTTCTTC; CDR3: CASSSGLVSYNEQFF
V: TRBV6-1; size: few; D: -; J: TRBJ1-4; DNA: TGTGCCAGCACCCTACTCCAGAAACCTAATGAAAAACTGTTTTTT; CDR3: CASTLLQKPNEKLFF
V: TRBV6-2/TRBV6-3; size: many; D: -; J: TRBJ2-5; DNA: TGTGCCAGCAGTTACAGGGGGGAGCGGTACCAAGAGACCCAGTACTTC; CDR3: CASSYRGERYQETQYF
V: TRBV12-3/TRBV12-4; size: few; D: TRBD1; J: TRBJ1-4; DNA: TGTGCCAGCAGGACCGGGACAGCAACTAATGAAAAACTGTTTTTT; CDR3: CASRTGTATNEKLFF
V: TRBV29-1; size: few; D: -; J: TRBJ2-7; DNA: TGCAGCGTTGAGGGGGACGGGGAACCGGACGAGCAGTACTTC; CDR3: CSVEGDGEPDEQYF
V: TRBV7-2; size: many; D: TRBD1; J: TRBJ1-6; DNA: TGTGCCAGCAGCTTAGGGGGGACAGGGCGATCTACTCATAATTCACCCCTCCACTTT; CDR3: CASSLGGTGRSTHNSPLHF
V: TRBV20-1; size: many; D: -; J: TRBJ2-5; DNA: TGCAGTGCCTTAGGGCCGGGGTCTTGGGAGACCCAGTACTTC; CDR3: CSALGPGSWETQYF
V: TRBV20-1; size: few; D: TRBD1; J: TRBJ1-2; DNA: TGCAGTGCTAGCGACAGGGTGGAAATCTATGGCTACACCTTC; CDR3: CSASDRVEIYGYTF
V: TRBV6-5; size: -; D: TRBD1; J: TRBJ1-1; DNA: TGTGCCAGCAGTTACGGGGGACAGGGTATGAACACTGAAGCTTTCTTT; CDR3: CASSYGGQGMNTEAFF
V: TRBV6-1; size: -; D: -; J: TRBJ1-2; DNA: TGTGCCAGCAGTGAACCCAGGGCCGATTATGGCTACACCTTC; CDR3: CASSEPRADYGYTF
V: TRBV7-9; size: few; D: -; J: TRBJ1-2; DNA: TGTGCCAGCAGCTTAGGTGCAGACTTCTATGGCTACACCTTC; CDR3: CASSLGADFYGYTF
V: TRBV5-6; size: -; D: -; J: TRBJ2-5; DNA: TGTGCCAGCAGCTTTACTAGCCATCAAGAGACCCAGTACTTC; CDR3: CASSFTSHQETQYF
V: TRBV27; size: -; D: -; J: TRBJ2-7; DNA: TGTGCCAGCAGTTCGCAGTCCCGCGAGCAGTACTTC; CDR3: CASSSQSREQYF
V: TRBV10-3; size: -; D: -; J: TRBJ2-2; DNA: TGTGCCATCAGGGATCGTTCCGGGGAGCTGTTTTTT; CDR3: CAIRDRSGELFF
V: TRBV20-1; size: few; D: -; J: TRBJ2-1; DNA: TGCAGTGCTTCGAGCGAGCGGACCCGGAGCTACAATGAGCAGTTCTTC; CDR3: CSASSERTRSYNEQFF
V: TRBV7-8; size: -; D: -; J: TRBJ2-3; DNA: TGTGCCAGCAGCTCGAACACAGATACGCAGTATTTT; CDR3: CASSSNTDTQYF